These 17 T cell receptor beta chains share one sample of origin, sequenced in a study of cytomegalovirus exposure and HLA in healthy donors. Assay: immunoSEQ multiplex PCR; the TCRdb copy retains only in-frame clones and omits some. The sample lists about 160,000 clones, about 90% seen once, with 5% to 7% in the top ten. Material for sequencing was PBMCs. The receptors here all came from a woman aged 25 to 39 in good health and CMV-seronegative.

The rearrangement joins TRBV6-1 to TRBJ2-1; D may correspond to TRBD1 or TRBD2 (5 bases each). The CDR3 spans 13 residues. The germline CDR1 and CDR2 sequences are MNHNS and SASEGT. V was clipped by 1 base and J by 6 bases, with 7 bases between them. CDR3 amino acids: CASSEDGGNEQFF. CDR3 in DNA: TGTGCCAGCAGTGAAGATGGGGGCAATGAGCAGTTCTTC.

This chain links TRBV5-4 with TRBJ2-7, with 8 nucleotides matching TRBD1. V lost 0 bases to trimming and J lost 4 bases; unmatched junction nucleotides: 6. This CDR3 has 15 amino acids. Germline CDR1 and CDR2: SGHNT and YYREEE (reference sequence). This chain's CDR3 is CASSLARGQGYEQYF. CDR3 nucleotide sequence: TGTGCCAGCAGCTTGGCCAGGGGGCAAGGATACGAGCAGTACTTC.

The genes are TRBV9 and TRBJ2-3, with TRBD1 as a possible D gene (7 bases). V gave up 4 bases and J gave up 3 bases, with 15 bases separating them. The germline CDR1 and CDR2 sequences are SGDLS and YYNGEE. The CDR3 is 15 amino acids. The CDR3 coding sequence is TGTGCCAGCAGCCCAGGGGGGCAGGGAACAGATACGCAGTATTTT. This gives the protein CASSPGGQGTDTQYF. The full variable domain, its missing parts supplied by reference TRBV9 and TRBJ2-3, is DSGVTQTPKHLITATGQRVTLRCSPRSGDLSVYWYQQSLDQGLQFLIQYYNGEERAKGNILERFSAQQFPDLHSELNLSSLELGDSALYFCASSPGGQGTDTQYFGPGTRLTVL.

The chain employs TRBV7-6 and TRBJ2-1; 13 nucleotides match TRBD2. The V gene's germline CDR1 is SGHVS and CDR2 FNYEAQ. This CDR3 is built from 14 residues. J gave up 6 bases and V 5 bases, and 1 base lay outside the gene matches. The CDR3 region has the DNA TGTGCCAGCAGCCGGACTAGCGGGAGCAATGAGCAGTTCTTC. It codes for CASSRTSGSNEQFF.

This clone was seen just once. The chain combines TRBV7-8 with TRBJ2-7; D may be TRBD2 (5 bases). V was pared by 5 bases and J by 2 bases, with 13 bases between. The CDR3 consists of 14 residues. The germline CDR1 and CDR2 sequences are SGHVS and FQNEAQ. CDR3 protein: CASSHSSGPYEQYF. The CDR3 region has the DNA TGTGCCAGCAGCCACTCCAGCGGTCCCTACGAGCAGTACTTC.

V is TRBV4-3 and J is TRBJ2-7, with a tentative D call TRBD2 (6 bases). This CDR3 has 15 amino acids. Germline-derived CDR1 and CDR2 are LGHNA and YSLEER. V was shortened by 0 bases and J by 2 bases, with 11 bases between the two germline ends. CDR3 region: CASSQDSWGAYEQYF. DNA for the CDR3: TGCGCCAGCAGCCAAGATTCTTGGGGGGCCTACGAGCAGTACTTC.

Here the CDR3 reads CASSRGRGVEQYF. The CDR3 coding sequence is TGTGCCAGCAGTCGTGGTCGGGGGGTGGAGCAGTACTTC. V usage is TRBV6-5 and J usage is TRBJ2-7, with TRBD2 matching over 7 bases. J gave up 7 bases and V 5 bases, and 8 bases lay outside the gene matches. The CDR3 is made up of 13 amino acids. From germline, CDR1 is MNHEY and CDR2 SVGAGI.

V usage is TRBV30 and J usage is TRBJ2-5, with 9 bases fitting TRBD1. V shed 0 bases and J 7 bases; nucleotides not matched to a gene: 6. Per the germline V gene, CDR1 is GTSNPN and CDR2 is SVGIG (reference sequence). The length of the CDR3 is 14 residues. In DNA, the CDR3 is TGTGCCTGGAGTGTCGAAGACAGGGGGGGGACCCAGTACTTC. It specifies CAWSVEDRGGTQYF.

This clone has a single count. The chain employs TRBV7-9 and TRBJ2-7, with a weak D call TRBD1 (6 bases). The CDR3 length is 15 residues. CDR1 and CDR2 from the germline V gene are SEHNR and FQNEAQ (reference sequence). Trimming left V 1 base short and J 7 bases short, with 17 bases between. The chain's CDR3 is CASSLGQGSKWEQYF. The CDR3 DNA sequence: TGTGCCAGCAGCTTAGGGCAGGGGTCGAAATGGGAGCAGTACTTC. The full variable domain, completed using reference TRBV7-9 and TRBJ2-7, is DTGVSQNPRHKITKRGQNVTFRCDPISEHNRLYWYRQTLGQGPEFLTYFQNEAQLEKSRLLSDRFSAERPKGSFSTLEIQRTEQGDSAMYLCASSLGQGSKWEQYFGPGTRLTVT.

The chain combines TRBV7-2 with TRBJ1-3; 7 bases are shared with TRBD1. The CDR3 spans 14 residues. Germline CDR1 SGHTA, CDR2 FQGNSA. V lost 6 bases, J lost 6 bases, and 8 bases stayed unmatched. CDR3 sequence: CASRKTGNVNTIYF. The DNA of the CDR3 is TGTGCCAGCAGGAAGACAGGGAACGTAAACACCATATATTTT.

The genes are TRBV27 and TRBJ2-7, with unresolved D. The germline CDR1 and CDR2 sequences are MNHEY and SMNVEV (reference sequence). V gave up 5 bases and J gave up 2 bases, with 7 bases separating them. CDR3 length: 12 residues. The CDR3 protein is CASSPTPYEQYF. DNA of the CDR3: TGTGCCAGCAGTCCGACACCCTACGAGCAGTACTTC.

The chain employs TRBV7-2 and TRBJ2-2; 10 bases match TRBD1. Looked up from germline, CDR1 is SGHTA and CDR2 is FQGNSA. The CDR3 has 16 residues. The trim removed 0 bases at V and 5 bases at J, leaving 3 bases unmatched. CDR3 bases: TGTGCCAGCAGCTTAGCTGGGACAGGGGTTACCGGGGAGCTGTTTTTT. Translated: CASSLAGTGVTGELFF. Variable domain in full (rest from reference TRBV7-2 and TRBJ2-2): GAGVSQSPSNKVTEKGKDVELRCDPISGHTALYWYRQSLGQGLEFLIYFQGNSAPDKSGLPSDRFSAERTGGSVSTLTIQRTQQEDSAVYLCASSLAGTGVTGELFFGEGSRLTVL.

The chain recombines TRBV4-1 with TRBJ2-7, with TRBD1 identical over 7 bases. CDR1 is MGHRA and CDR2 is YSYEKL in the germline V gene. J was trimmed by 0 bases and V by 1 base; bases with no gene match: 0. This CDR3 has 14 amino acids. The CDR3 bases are TGCGCCAGCAGCCAAGGACAGGGCTCCTACGAGCAGTACTTC. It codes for CASSQGQGSYEQYF.

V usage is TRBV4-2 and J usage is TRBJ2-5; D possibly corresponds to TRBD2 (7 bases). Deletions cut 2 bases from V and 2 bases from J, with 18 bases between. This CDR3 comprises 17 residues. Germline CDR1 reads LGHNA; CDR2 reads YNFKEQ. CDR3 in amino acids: CASSQRTVGGRQETQYF. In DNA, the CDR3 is TGTGCCAGCAGCCAAAGGACTGTGGGGGGGCGACAAGAGACCCAGTACTTC.

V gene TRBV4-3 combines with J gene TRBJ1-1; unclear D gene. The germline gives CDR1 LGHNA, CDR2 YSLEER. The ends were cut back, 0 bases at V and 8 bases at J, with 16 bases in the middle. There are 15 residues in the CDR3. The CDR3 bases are TGCGCCAGCAGCCAAGATTCAGGTTCGCGGATCGAAGCTTTCTTT. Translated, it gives CASSQDSGSRIEAFF.

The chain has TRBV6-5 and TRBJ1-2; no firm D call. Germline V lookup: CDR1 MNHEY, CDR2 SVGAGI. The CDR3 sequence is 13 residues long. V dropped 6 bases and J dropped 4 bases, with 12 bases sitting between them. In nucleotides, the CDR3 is TGTGCCAGCAGAGACGACCGGATCTATGGCTACACCTTC. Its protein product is CASRDDRIYGYTF.

This CDR3 reads CASSLSGLYEQYF. As DNA, the CDR3 is TGTGCCAGCAGCCTCTCGGGGCTCTACGAGCAGTACTTC. The chain joins TRBV11-2 to TRBJ2-7; D might be TRBD1 or TRBD2, each matching 5 bases. Between the trimmed V and J ends, which lost 5 bases and 3 bases, there was a span of 11 bases. Germline loops: CDR1 SGHAT, CDR2 FQNNGV. The length of the CDR3 is 13 residues.